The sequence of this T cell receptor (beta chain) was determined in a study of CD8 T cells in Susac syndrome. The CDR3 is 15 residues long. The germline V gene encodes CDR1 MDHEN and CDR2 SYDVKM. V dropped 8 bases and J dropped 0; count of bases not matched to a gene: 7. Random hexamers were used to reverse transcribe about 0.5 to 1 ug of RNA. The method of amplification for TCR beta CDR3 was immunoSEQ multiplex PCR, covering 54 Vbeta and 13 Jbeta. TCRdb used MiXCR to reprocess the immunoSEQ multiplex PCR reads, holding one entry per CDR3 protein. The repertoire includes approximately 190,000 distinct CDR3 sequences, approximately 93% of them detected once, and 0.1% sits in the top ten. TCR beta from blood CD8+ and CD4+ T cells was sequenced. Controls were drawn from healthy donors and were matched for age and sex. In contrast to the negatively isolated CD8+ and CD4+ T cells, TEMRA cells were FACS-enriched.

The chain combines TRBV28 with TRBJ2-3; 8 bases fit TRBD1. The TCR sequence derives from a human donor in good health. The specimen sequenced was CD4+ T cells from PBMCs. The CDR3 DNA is TGTGCCAGCTGGACAGGGCGTGCTAGCACAGATACGCAGTATTTT. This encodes CASWTGRASTDTQYF. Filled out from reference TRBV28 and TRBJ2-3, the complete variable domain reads DVKVTQSSRYLVKRTGEKVFLECVQDMDHENMFWYRQDPGLGLRLIYFSYDVKMKEKGDIPEGYSVSREKKERFSLILESASTNQTSMYLCASWTGRASTDTQYFGPGTRLTVL.